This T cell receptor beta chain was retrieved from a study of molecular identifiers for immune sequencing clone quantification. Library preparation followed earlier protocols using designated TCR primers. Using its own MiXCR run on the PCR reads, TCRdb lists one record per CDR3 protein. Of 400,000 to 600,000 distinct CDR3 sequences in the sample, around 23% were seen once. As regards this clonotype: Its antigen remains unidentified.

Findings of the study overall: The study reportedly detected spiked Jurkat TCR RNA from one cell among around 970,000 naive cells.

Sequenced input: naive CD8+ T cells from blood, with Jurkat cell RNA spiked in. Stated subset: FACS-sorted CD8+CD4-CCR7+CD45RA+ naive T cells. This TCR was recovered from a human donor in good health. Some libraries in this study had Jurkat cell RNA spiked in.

DNA for the CDR3: TGTGCCAGCAGTGTATACAGGGGGCAGGGCACTGAAGCTTTCTTT. Its translation: CASSVYRGQGTEAFF. The chain has TRBV12-3 or TRBV12-4 and TRBJ1-1; 9 bases agree with TRBD1. The CDR3 is made up of 15 amino acids. Trimming at V came to 5 bases and at J to 4 bases, leaving 8 bases not matched to a gene.